This TCR beta chain is drawn from a study of brain metastases from non-small cell lung cancer. Broader study findings: Paired brain metastases and primary tumors largely shared TCR repertoires. Brain metastases had lower T-cell infiltration than primary tumors. Compared with their matched primary tumors, about 64% of brain metastases showed expanded T-cell clones.

Assay: immunoSEQ multiplex PCR; the TCRdb copy retains only in-frame clones and omits some. The top ten clones hold 4.1% of a sample with about 7,400 clones, just under 85% of them seen once. Comments on this clone: The antigen is not known. The same CDR3 also results from other DNA sequences found in this sample.

Germline CDR1 is ENHRY and CDR2 is SYGVKD. V was clipped by 3 bases and J by 4 bases, with 16 bases between them. This CDR3 has 16 residues. The TCR comes from a donor at least 40 years old with non-small cell lung cancer. The chain combines TRBV10-3 with TRBJ1-5; D not certain. Material for sequencing was primary lung tumor tissue. CDR3 region: CAISDHYDAKNQPQHF. The CDR3 coding sequence is TGTGCCATCAGTGATCATTACGACGCAAAGAATCAGCCCCAGCATTTT.